This T cell receptor beta chain was captured by sequencing in a study of beta chain features in type 1 diabetes. Regarding the study as a whole: Type 1 diabetes patients showed fewer insertions and more deletions at VDJ junctions. In all four CD4+ subsets, TCRB CDR3 length was significantly, moderately reduced in type 1 diabetes.

This clone has just a few counts. No antigen is known for it. Every bit of the isolated RNA underwent reverse transcription, so sequencing read expressed TCRB transcripts. Here immunoSEQ multiplex PCR was the method, and the copy in TCRdb shows in-frame clones only, minus some. In the table there are 600,000 or so clones, more than 12% of which are singletons. J lost 4 bases, V lost 0 bases, and 11 bases had no gene match. CDR1 SGHTS and CDR2 YDEGEE come from the germline V gene. CDR3 size: 18 residues. Sequenced sample: naive CD4+ T cells from blood. The sequence came from a man in his late teens or twenties with type 1 diabetes. The rearrangement links TRBV5-8 to TRBJ2-2; 8 bases are shared with TRBD1. This chain's CDR3 is CASSLGLTGGTSTGELFF. The CDR3 DNA reads as TGTGCCAGCAGCTTGGGGTTAACAGGGGGTACAAGCACCGGGGAGCTGTTTTTT.